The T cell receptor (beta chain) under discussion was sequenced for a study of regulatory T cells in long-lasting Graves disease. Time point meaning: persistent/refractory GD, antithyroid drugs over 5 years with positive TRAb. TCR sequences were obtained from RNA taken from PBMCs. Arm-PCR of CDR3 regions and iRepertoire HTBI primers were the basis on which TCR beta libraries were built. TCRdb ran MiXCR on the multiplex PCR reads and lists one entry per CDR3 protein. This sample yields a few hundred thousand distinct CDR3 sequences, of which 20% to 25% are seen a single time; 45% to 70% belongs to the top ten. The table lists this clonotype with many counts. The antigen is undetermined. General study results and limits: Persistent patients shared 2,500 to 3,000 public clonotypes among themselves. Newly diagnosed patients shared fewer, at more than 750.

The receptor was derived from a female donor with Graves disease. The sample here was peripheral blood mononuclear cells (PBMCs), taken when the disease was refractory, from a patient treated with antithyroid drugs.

The CDR3 coding sequence is TGTGCCAGCAGTTTCCCCTCGGCAGGGGAGGGAACTGAAGCTTTCTTT. This codes for CASSFPSAGEGTEAFF. V usage is TRBV28 and J usage is TRBJ1-1; TRBD1 is a possible D gene (6 bases). The V gene's germline CDR1 is MDHEN and CDR2 SYDVKM. The CDR3 has 16 amino acids. The V end lost 3 bases, the J end lost 5 bases, and 19 bases lay between the germline ends.